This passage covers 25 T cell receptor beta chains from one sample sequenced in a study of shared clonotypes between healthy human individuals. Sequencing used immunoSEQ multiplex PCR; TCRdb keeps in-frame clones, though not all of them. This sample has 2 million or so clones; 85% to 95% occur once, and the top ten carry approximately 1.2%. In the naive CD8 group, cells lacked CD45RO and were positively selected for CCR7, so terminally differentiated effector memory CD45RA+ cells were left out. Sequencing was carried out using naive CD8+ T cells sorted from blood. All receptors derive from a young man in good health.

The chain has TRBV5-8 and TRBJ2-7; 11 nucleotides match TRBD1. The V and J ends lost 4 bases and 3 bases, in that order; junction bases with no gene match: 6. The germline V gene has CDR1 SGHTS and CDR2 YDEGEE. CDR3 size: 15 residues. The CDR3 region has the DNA TGTGCCAGCAGCGCATCGGGACAGGGGGACTACGAGCAGTACTTC. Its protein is CASSASGQGDYEQYF.

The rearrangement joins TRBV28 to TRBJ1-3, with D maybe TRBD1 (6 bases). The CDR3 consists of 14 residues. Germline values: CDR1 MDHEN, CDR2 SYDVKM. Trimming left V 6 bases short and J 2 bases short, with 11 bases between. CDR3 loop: CASSNRVPGNTIYF. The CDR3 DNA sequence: TGTGCCAGCAGCAACAGGGTACCTGGAAACACCATATATTTT.

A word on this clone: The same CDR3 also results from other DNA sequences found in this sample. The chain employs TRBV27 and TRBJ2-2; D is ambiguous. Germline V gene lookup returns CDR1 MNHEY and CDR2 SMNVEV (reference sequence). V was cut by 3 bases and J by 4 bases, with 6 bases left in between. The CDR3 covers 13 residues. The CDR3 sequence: CASSFGVTGELFF. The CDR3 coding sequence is TGTGCCAGCAGTTTCGGAGTCACCGGGGAGCTGTTTTTT.

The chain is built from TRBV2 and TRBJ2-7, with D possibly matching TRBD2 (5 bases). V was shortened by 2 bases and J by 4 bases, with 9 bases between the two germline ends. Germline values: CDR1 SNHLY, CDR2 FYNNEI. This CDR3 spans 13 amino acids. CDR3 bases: TGTGCCAGCAGTGAATTGACGGGGTACGAGCAGTACTTC. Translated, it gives CASSELTGYEQYF.

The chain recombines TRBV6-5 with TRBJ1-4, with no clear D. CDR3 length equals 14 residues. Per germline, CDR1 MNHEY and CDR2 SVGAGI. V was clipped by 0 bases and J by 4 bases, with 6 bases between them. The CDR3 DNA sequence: TGTGCCAGCAGTTACTCAACGGGTAATGAAAAACTGTTTTTT. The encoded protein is CASSYSTGNEKLFF.

The CDR3 coding sequence is TGTGCCAGCAGCTTAGGGCTGGAGGGCGTTAACAATGAGCAGTTCTTC. Encoded protein: CASSLGLEGVNNEQFF. This chain joins TRBV7-8 and TRBJ2-1, with D possibly TRBD2 on 6 matching bases. Germline-derived CDR1 and CDR2 are SGHVS and FQNEAQ. Trimming left V 1 base short and J 5 bases short, with 15 bases between. The CDR3 is made up of 16 amino acids.

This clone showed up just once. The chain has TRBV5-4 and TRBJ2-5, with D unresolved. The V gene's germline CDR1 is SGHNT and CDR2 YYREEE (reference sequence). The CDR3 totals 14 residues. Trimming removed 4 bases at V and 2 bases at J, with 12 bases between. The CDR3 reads CASSIRDLQETQYF. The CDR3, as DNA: TGTGCCAGCAGCATACGAGACTTGCAAGAGACCCAGTACTTC.

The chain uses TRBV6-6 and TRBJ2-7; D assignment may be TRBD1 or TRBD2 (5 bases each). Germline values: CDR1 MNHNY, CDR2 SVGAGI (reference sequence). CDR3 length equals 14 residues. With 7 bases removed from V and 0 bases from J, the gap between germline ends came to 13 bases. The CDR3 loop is CASNPGRSSYEQYF. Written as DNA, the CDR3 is TGTGCCAGCAACCCGGGACGGAGCTCCTACGAGCAGTACTTC.

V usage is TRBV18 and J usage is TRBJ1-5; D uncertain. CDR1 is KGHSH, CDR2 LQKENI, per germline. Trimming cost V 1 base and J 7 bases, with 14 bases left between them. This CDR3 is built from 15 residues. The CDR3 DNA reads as TGTGCCAGCTCACCACTTGCGGGTTCGGGACAGCCCCAGCATTTT. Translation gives CASSPLAGSGQPQHF.

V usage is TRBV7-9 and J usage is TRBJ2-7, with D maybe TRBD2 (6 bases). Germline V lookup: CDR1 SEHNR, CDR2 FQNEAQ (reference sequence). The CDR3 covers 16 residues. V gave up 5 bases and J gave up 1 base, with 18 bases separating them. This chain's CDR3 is CASSHLPGEGSYEQYF. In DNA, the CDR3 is TGTGCCAGCAGCCATTTACCGGGAGAAGGGTCCTACGAGCAGTACTTC. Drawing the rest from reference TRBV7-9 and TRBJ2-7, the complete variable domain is DTGVSQNPRHKITKRGQNVTFRCDPISEHNRLYWYRQTLGQGPEFLTYFQNEAQLEKSRLLSDRFSAERPKGSFSTLEIQRTEQGDSAMYLCASSHLPGEGSYEQYFGPGTRLTVT.

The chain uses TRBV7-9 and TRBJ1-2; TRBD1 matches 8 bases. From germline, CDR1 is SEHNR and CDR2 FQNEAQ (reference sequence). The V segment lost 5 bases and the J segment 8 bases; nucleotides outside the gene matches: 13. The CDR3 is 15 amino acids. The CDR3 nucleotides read TGTGCCAGCAGCCCCCGGACAGGGCCCGTCGAGGGCTACACCTTC. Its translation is CASSPRTGPVEGYTF.

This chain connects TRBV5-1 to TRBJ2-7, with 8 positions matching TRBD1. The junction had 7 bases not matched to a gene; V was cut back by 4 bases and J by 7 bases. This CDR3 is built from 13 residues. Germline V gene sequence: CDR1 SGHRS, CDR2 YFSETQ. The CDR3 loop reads CASSPGQAGEQYF. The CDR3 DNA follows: TGCGCCAGCAGCCCGGGACAGGCCGGGGAGCAGTACTTC.

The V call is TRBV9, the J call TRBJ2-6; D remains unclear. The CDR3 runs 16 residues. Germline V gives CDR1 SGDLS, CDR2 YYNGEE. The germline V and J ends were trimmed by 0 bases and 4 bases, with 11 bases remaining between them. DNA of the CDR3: TGTGCCAGCAGCGTAGCTTTAACAGACGGGGCCAACGTCCTGACTTTC. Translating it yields CASSVALTDGANVLTF.

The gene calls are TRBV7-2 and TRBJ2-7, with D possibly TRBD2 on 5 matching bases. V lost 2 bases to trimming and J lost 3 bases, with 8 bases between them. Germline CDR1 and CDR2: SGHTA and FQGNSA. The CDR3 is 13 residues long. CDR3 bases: TGTGCCAGCAGCTTATTGAGCGGCTACGAGCAGTACTTC. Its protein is CASSLLSGYEQYF.

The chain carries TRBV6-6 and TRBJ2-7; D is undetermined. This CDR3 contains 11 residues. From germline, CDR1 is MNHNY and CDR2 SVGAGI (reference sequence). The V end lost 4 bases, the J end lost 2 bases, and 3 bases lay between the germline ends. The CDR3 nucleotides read TGTGCCAGCAGTTTTACCTACGAGCAGTACTTC. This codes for CASSFTYEQYF.

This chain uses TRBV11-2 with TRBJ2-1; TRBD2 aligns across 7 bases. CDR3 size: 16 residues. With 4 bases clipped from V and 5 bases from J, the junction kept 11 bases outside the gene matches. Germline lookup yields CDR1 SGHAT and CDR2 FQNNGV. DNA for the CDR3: TGTGCCAGCAGCTCCCTGGGAGGGCTAACGGACAATGAGCAGTTCTTC. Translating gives CASSSLGGLTDNEQFF.

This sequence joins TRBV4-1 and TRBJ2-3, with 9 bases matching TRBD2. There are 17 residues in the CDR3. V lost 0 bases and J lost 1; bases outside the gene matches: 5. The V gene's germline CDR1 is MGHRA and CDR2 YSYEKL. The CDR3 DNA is TGCGCCAGCAGCCAAGAACTTAGCGGGAGAGGCACAGATACGCAGTATTTT. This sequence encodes CASSQELSGRGTDTQYF.

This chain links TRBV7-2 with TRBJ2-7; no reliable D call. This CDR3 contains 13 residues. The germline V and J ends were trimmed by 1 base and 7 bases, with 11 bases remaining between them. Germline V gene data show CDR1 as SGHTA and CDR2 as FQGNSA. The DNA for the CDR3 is TGTGCCAGCAGCTTAGTTTCGGCTGGGGAGCAGTACTTC. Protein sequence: CASSLVSAGEQYF.

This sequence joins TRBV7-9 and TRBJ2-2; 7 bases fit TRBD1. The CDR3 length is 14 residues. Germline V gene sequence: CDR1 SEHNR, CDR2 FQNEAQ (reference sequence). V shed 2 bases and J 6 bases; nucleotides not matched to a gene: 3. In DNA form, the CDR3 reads TGTGCCAGCAGCTTAAACAGGGGATCCGGGGAGCTGTTTTTT. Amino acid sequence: CASSLNRGSGELFF.

The CDR3 DNA sequence: TGTGCCACCAGCACGACAGGATCCTATGGCTACACCTTC. Amino acid sequence: CATSTTGSYGYTF. The rearrangement joins TRBV15 to TRBJ1-2, with D maybe TRBD1 (6 bases). Trimming took 4 bases from V and 4 from J, leaving 10 bases between them. This CDR3 contains 13 residues. The germline CDR1 and CDR2 sequences are LNHNV and YYDKDF (reference sequence).

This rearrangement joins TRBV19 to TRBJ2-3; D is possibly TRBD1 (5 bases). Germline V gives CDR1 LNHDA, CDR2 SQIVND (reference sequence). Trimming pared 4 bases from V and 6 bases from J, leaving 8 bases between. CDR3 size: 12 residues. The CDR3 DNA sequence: TGTGCCAGTAGTAATGGGGCCGATACGCAGTATTTT. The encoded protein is CASSNGADTQYF.

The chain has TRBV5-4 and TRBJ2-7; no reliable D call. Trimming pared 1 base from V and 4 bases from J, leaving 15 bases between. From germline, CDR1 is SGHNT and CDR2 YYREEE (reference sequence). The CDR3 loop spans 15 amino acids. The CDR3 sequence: CASSLFSSPRYEQYF. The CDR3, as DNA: TGTGCCAGCAGCTTGTTCAGTAGCCCACGTTACGAGCAGTACTTC.

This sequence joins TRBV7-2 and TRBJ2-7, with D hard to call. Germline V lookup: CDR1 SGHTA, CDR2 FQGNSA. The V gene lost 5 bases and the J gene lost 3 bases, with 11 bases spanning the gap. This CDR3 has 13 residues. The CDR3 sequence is CASSTVPFYEQYF. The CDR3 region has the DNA TGTGCCAGCAGCACCGTGCCATTCTACGAGCAGTACTTC. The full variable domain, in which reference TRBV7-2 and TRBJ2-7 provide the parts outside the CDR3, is GAGVSQSPSNKVTEKGKDVELRCDPISGHTALYWYRQSLGQGLEFLIYFQGNSAPDKSGLPSDRFSAERTGGSVSTLTIQRTQQEDSAVYLCASSTVPFYEQYFGPGTRLTVT.

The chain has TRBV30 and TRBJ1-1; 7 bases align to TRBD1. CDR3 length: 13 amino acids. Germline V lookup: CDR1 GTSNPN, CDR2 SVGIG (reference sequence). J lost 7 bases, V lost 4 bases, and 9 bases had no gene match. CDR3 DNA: TGTGCCTGGAACGTGGGACAGACAAATGAAGCTTTCTTT. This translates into CAWNVGQTNEAFF. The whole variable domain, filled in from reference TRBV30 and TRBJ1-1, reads SQTIHQWPATLVQPVGSPLSLECTVEGTSNPNLYWYRQAAGRGLQLLFYSVGIGQISSEVPQNLSASRPQDRQFILSSKKLLLSDSGFYLCAWNVGQTNEAFFGQGTRLTVV.

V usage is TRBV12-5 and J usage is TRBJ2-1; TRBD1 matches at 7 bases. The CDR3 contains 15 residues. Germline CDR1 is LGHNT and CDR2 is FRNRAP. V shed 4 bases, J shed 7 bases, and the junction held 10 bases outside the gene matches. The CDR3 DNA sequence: TGTGCTAGTGGTTCTTTCCACAGGGGAGCAAATGAGCAGTTCTTC. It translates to CASGSFHRGANEQFF.